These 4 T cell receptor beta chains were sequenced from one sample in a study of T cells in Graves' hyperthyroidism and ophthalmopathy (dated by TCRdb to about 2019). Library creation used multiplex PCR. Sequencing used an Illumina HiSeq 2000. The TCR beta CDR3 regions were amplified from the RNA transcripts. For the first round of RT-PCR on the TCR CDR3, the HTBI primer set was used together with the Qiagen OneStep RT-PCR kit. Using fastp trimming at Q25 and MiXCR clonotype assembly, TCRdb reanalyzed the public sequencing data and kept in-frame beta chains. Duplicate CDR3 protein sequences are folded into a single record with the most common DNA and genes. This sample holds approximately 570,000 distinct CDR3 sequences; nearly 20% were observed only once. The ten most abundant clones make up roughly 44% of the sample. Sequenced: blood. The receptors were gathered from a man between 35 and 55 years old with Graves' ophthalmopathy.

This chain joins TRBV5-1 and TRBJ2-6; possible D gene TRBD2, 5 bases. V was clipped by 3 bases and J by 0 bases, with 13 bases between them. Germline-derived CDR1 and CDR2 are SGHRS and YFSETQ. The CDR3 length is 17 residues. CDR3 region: CASSSGLLGSGANVLTF. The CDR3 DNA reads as TGCGCCAGCAGCTCAGGATTACTAGGCTCTGGGGCCAACGTCCTGACTTTC.

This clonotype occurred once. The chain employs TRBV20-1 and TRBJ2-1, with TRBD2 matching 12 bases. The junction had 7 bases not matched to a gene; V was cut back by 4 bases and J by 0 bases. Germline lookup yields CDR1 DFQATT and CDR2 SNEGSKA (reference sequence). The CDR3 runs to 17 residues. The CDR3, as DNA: TGCAGTGCTAAACCTTCTAGCGGGAGGGCCTCCTACAATGAGCAGTTCTTC. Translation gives CSAKPSSGRASYNEQFF.

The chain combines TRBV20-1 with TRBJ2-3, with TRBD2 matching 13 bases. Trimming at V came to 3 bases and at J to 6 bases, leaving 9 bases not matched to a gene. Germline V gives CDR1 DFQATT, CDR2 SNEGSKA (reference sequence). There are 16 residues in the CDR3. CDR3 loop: CSASLPLAGGGDTQYF. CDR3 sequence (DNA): TGCAGTGCTAGTCTCCCACTAGCGGGAGGGGGGGATACGCAGTATTTT.

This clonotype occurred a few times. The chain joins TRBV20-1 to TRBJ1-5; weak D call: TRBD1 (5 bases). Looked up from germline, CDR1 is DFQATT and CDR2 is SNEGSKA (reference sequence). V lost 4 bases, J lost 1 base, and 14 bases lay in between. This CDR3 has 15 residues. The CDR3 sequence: CSANGAGSSNQPQHF. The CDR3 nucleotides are TGCAGTGCTAACGGGGCGGGAAGCAGCAATCAGCCCCAGCATTTT.